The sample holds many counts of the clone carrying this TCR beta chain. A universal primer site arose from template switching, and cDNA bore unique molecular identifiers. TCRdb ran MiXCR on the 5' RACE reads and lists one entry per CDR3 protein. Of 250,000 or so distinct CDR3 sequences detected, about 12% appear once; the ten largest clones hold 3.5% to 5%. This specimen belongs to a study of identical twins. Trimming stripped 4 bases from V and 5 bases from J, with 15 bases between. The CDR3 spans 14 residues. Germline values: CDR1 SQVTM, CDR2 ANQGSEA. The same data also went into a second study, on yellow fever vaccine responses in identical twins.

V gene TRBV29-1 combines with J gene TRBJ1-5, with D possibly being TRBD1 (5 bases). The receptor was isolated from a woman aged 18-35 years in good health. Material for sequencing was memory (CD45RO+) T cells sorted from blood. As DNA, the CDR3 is TGCAGCGTTGTGGAGGGGCGAAGTGATCAGCCCCAGCATTTT. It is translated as CSVVEGRSDQPQHF.